The T cell receptor (beta chain) described here comes from a study of blood T cell repertoires in COVID-19. Study context: Whether acute or convalescent, the COVID-19 samples came from the United States, Italy and Spain.

Deletions cut 0 bases from V and 8 bases from J, with 11 bases between. The CDR3 loop spans 15 amino acids. Looked up from germline, CDR1 is LGHDT and CDR2 is YNNKEL (reference sequence). Authors' analysis steps: The authors estimated nucleated cell counts from reference gene primer amplification. Libraries were prepared by immunoSEQ multiplex PCR; TCRdb keeps only in-frame clonotypes and omits some of them. V, J and clone size are taken as reported in that table, and D and trimming were inferred from the DNA itself. The table has 55,000 to 75,000 clones, more than 90% seen once. The sequenced material came from peripheral blood. The V gene is TRBV3-1 (or the pseudogene TRBV3-2), the J gene TRBJ1-6; D is possibly TRBD1 (5 bases). This sequence was found in a man aged 60-69 years with acute or convalescent COVID-19. CDR3 sequence: CASSQEGEAYSPLHF. The CDR3 DNA reads TGTGCCAGCAGCCAAGAGGGGGAGGCTTATTCACCCCTCCACTTT.